One and the same sample provided the 28 T cell receptor beta chains below, sequenced in a study of early T cells in non-severe SARS-CoV-2 infection (dated by TCRdb to the early 2020s). Library preparation employed 5' RACE. Instrument on record: NextSeq 500. Clones were called with MiXCR by TCRdb after fastp trimmed the public reads at Q25, and only in-frame beta chains were retained. Each CDR3 protein gets just one entry, which takes the most common genes and DNA from the rows behind it. The table for this sample lists 40,000 to 55,000 distinct CDR3 sequences; around 10% of them were counted only once. About 8.5% of the sample rests with the top ten. Source material: whole blood. Receptors originate from an adult who was a healthcare worker with PCR-confirmed SARS-CoV-2 infection or an uninfected control (not recorded which).

This clonotype was observed many times. V usage is TRBV29-1 and J usage is TRBJ1-1, with D hard to call. Trimming took off 3 bases at V and 0 bases at J, with 8 bases between the two ends. Germline V gives CDR1 SQVTM, CDR2 ANQGSEA. This CDR3 spans 13 amino acids. This chain's CDR3 is CSVENDLNTEAFF. The CDR3 coding sequence is TGCAGCGTTGAGAATGATCTGAACACTGAAGCTTTCTTT.

The V gene is TRBV12-3 or TRBV12-4, the J gene TRBJ2-7; TRBD1 matches at 7 bases. The ends lost 4 bases at V and 6 bases at J; junction bases unmatched: 6. This CDR3 has 13 amino acids. CDR3 nucleotides: TGTGCCAGCAGTTCTCGAAACAGGGGCGAGCAGTACTTC. Residues: CASSSRNRGEQYF.

This clonotype was seen more than once but under ten times. V is TRBV4-1 and J is TRBJ2-5; D may be TRBD1 or TRBD2 (5 bases each). CDR3 size: 12 residues. V gave up 8 bases and J gave up 5 bases, with 12 bases separating them. Germline CDR1 MGHRA, CDR2 YSYEKL. The CDR3, as DNA: TGCGCCAGCGGGACCCCAGGGGAGACCCAGTACTTC. Its protein is CASGTPGETQYF.

The table lists this clonotype with a few counts. The V and J genes are TRBV5-1 and TRBJ2-3; TRBD2 might be the D (6 bases). Germline lookup yields CDR1 SGHRS and CDR2 YFSETQ. The V end lost 5 bases, the J end lost 6 bases, and 16 bases lay between the germline ends. This CDR3 spans 14 amino acids. The CDR3 DNA reads TGCGCCAGCAGGGAAATAGCGGTACTTGATACGCAGTATTTT. Its translation is CASREIAVLDTQYF.

This clonotype was recorded many times. The rearrangement uses TRBV28 and TRBJ1-1, with 10 bases that match TRBD1. The CDR3 consists of 17 residues. J was trimmed by 0 bases and V by 7 bases; bases with no gene match: 11. Per the germline V gene, CDR1 is MDHEN and CDR2 is SYDVKM. The CDR3 DNA reads TGTGCCAGCACCCACGGGACAGGGGTAAAGGTGAACACTGAAGCTTTCTTT. It is translated as CASTHGTGVKVNTEAFF.

Ten or more counts support this clonotype. This sequence joins TRBV29-1 and TRBJ2-2; 7 nucleotides agree with TRBD1. Germline trimming cut 3 bases from V and 2 bases from J; bases unmatched to any gene: 12. CDR3 size: 17 residues. Looked up from germline, CDR1 is SQVTM and CDR2 is ANQGSEA. CDR3 in amino acids: CSVESDRDHFNTGELFF. In DNA form, the CDR3 reads TGCAGCGTTGAGTCCGACAGGGATCACTTCAACACCGGGGAGCTGTTTTTT.

This clonotype was detected only a few times. The chain combines TRBV7-9 with TRBJ2-5, with D perhaps being TRBD1 or TRBD2 (5 bases each). The V gene's germline CDR1 is SEHNR and CDR2 FQNEAQ (reference sequence). V was cut by 4 bases and J by 0 bases, with 9 bases left in between. This CDR3 is 14 amino acids long. CDR3 sequence: CASSSGRNQETQYF. CDR3 nucleotide sequence: TGTGCCAGCAGCTCGGGACGAAACCAAGAGACCCAGTACTTC.

The V gene is TRBV27, the J gene TRBJ2-3; no clear D gene. Germline V gene lookup returns CDR1 MNHEY and CDR2 SMNVEV (reference sequence). The CDR3 covers 12 residues. V dropped 4 bases and J dropped 2 bases, with 4 bases sitting between them. In DNA form, the CDR3 reads TGTGCCAGCAGTTCCTTCACAGATACGCAGTATTTT. Translated: CASSSFTDTQYF.

The chain joins TRBV5-1 to TRBJ1-1, with D perhaps matching TRBD1 (6 bases). Germline CDR1 SGHRS, CDR2 YFSETQ. This CDR3 has 15 residues. With 0 bases removed from V and 5 bases from J, the gap between germline ends came to 14 bases. In DNA, the CDR3 is TGCGCCAGCAGCTTGGTTGTCGGGGGCGGAACTGAAGCTTTCTTT. Amino acids: CASSLVVGGGTEAFF. The complete variable domain, with remaining parts taken from reference TRBV5-1 and TRBJ1-1, reads KAGVTQTPRYLIKTRGQQVTLSCSPISGHRSVSWYQQTPGQGLQFLFEYFSETQRNKGNFPGRFSGRQFSNSRSEMNVSTLELGDSALYLCASSLVVGGGTEAFFGQGTRLTVV.

This clonotype was counted between two and nine times. This sequence joins TRBV28 and TRBJ2-3; no definite D call. CDR3 length: 14 amino acids. V lost 2 bases and J lost 2, with 8 bases in between. Germline V gives CDR1 MDHEN, CDR2 SYDVKM. CDR3 protein: CASSLETATDTQYF. DNA for the CDR3: TGTGCCAGCAGTTTAGAGACCGCCACAGATACGCAGTATTTT.

This chain joins TRBV27 and TRBJ2-2; D not certain. This CDR3 has 13 amino acids. CDR1 and CDR2 from the germline V gene are MNHEY and SMNVEV (reference sequence). Trimming stripped 6 bases from V and 6 bases from J, with 11 bases between. The CDR3 reads CASSRPTPGELFF. The CDR3 region has the DNA TGTGCCAGCAGCAGACCCACTCCCGGGGAGCTGTTTTTT.

The sample holds many counts of this clonotype. Written as DNA, the CDR3 is TGCGCCAGCAGCTGGGGGGATTCGGACACTGAAGCTTTCTTT. Translated, it gives CASSWGDSDTEAFF. This chain links TRBV5-1 with TRBJ1-1; D is possibly TRBD1 (5 bases). Per germline, CDR1 SGHRS and CDR2 YFSETQ. V lost 3 bases and J lost 3, with 12 bases in between. CDR3 length: 14 amino acids.

This clonotype was seen many times. The gene calls are TRBV12-3 or TRBV12-4 and TRBJ2-5, with 7 bases identical to TRBD1. The CDR3 length is 14 residues. V trimming: 7 bases; J trimming: 5 bases; junction bases outside the gene matches: 10. The CDR3 reads CASNPDRARETQYF. The CDR3 nucleotides read TGTGCCAGCAATCCTGACAGGGCTCGGGAGACCCAGTACTTC.

This clonotype was picked up many times. The chain uses TRBV20-1 and TRBJ2-7; 8 bases are shared with TRBD1. The CDR3 consists of 16 residues. Losses at the gene ends were 3 bases for V and 5 bases for J; bases not matched to a gene: 15. CDR1 is DFQATT, CDR2 SNEGSKA, per germline (reference sequence). The CDR3 DNA is TGCAGTGCTAGGGACTCCATCGGACAGGGACCCCACGAGCAGTACTTC. Amino acids: CSARDSIGQGPHEQYF.

The chain carries TRBV7-8 and TRBJ2-1, with D perhaps matching TRBD2 (5 bases). CDR3 size: 20 residues. Trimming left V 3 bases short and J 0 bases short, with 24 bases between. The germline CDR1 and CDR2 sequences are SGHVS and FQNEAQ. The CDR3 loop reads CASSFYLASGISLSYNEQFF. CDR3 nucleotide sequence: TGTGCCAGCAGCTTCTATTTAGCGAGTGGGATTTCCCTCTCCTACAATGAGCAGTTCTTC. Variable domain in full (rest from reference TRBV7-8 and TRBJ2-1): GAGVSQSPRYKVAKRGQDVALRCDPISGHVSLFWYQQALGQGPEFLTYFQNEAQLDKSGLPSDRFFAERPEGSVSTLKIQRTQQEDSAVYLCASSFYLASGISLSYNEQFFGPGTRLTVL.

This clonotype occurred a few times. The gene calls are TRBV7-3 and TRBJ1-1, with D possibly matching TRBD1 (5 bases). The CDR3 is made up of 14 amino acids. CDR1 and CDR2 from the germline V gene are SGHTA and FQGTGA. Trimming removed 4 bases at V and 4 bases at J, with 13 bases between. The CDR3 reads CASSSTAGTTEAFF. CDR3 DNA sequence: TGTGCCAGCAGCTCAACGGCAGGGACCACTGAAGCTTTCTTT. The full variable domain, in which reference TRBV7-3 and TRBJ1-1 provide the parts outside the CDR3, is GAGVSQTPSNKVTEKGKYVELRCDPISGHTALYWYRQSLGQGPEFLIYFQGTGAADDSGLPNDRFFAVRPEGSVSTLKIQRTERGDSAVYLCASSSTAGTTEAFFGQGTRLTVV.

This clonotype was seen many times. This chain links TRBV2 with TRBJ2-7, with D possibly being TRBD2 (6 bases). Germline V CDR1 and CDR2: SNHLY, FYNNEI. V dropped 7 bases and J dropped 5 bases, with 15 bases sitting between them. The CDR3 sequence is 13 residues long. DNA for the CDR3: TGTGCCAGCACCCCGAATGGAGGGCACGAGCAGTACTTC. Its translation: CASTPNGGHEQYF.

This clonotype was seen a handful of times. V and J are TRBV5-1 and TRBJ2-1, with 10 positions matching TRBD1. Germline CDR1 and CDR2: SGHRS and YFSETQ. With 4 bases clipped from V and 8 bases from J, the junction kept 3 bases outside the gene matches. CDR3 size: 13 residues. The CDR3 coding sequence is TGCGCCAGCAGCCTGACAGGGGGCCATGAGCAGTTCTTC. Amino acids: CASSLTGGHEQFF.

V and J are TRBV4-1 and TRBJ1-5, with D possibly TRBD1 on 6 matching bases. Germline assignment: CDR1 MGHRA and CDR2 YSYEKL. The V gene lost 1 base and the J gene lost 7 bases, with 14 bases spanning the gap. The length of the CDR3 is 15 residues. CDR3 residues: CASSQVTGAGQPQHF. In DNA, the CDR3 is TGCGCCAGCAGCCAAGTTACGGGGGCCGGACAGCCCCAGCATTTT.

This clonotype was seen only a few times. The CDR3 region has the DNA TGTGCCAGCAGCCGTCGACAGGGGGCAGGTGAAAAACTGTTTTTT. It is translated as CASSRRQGAGEKLFF. The chain couples TRBV7-9 to TRBJ1-4; 10 nucleotides agree with TRBD1. CDR3 length: 15 residues. V shed 5 bases, J shed 7 bases, and the junction held 7 bases outside the gene matches. From germline, CDR1 is SEHNR and CDR2 FQNEAQ (reference sequence).

The V and J genes are TRBV28 and TRBJ2-7; 10 nucleotides agree with TRBD1. CDR3 length equals 16 residues. Germline CDR1 is MDHEN and CDR2 is SYDVKM. The junction had 11 bases not matched to a gene; V was cut back by 4 bases and J by 5 bases. Here the CDR3 DNA reads TGTGCCAGCAGTTCGGCAGGGACAGGGGCGCGCCACGAGCAGTACTTC. Translation gives CASSSAGTGARHEQYF.

This clonotype occurred many times. The chain recombines TRBV5-5 with TRBJ2-5; D is uncertain. The CDR3 contains 12 residues. V lost 4 bases to trimming and J lost 4 bases, with 8 bases between them. Germline V gives CDR1 SGHKS, CDR2 YYEKEE (reference sequence). CDR3 protein: CASSPGTETQYF. CDR3 nucleotide sequence: TGTGCCAGCAGCCCCGGAACAGAGACCCAGTACTTC.

This clonotype was seen only a few times. This rearrangement joins TRBV6-5 to TRBJ2-3; D gene uncertain. CDR3 length: 14 amino acids. Germline V lookup: CDR1 MNHEY, CDR2 SVGAGI. V was clipped by 6 bases and J by 1 base, with 11 bases between them. The CDR3: CASSETLRTDTQYF. CDR3 DNA: TGTGCCAGCAGCGAGACCCTGCGCACAGATACGCAGTATTTT.

The table lists this clonotype with many counts. The V and J genes are TRBV28 and TRBJ1-1; 7 nucleotides line up with TRBD1. Germline trimming cut 6 bases from V and 2 bases from J; bases unmatched to any gene: 9. CDR3 length: 15 amino acids. Germline V gene sequence: CDR1 MDHEN, CDR2 SYDVKM. The CDR3 DNA sequence: TGTGCCAGCAGGCTCCCAAACAGGGGTAACACTGAAGCTTTCTTT. It is translated as CASRLPNRGNTEAFF. The variable domain in full, with the rest retrieved from reference TRBV28 and TRBJ1-1, is DVKVTQSSRYLVKRTGEKVFLECVQDMDHENMFWYRQDPGLGLRLIYFSYDVKMKEKGDIPEGYSVSREKKERFSLILESASTNQTSMYLCASRLPNRGNTEAFFGQGTRLTVV.

There are a few counts of this clonotype. The rearrangement joins TRBV28 to TRBJ1-1; 7 bases fit TRBD1. Germline V gene data show CDR1 as MDHEN and CDR2 as SYDVKM. The V gene end was trimmed by 7 bases and the J gene end by 5 bases; junction bases not matched to a gene: 13. CDR3 length: 15 residues. The CDR3 bases are TGTGCCAGCACCATGAAGGGGGCGCCGGAGACTGAAGCTTTCTTT. Residues: CASTMKGAPETEAFF.

This clonotype was seen repeatedly, ten times or more. The chain is built from TRBV6-2 or TRBV6-3 and TRBJ1-1; 9 nucleotides agree with TRBD1. The CDR3 has 15 residues. With 7 bases clipped from V and 5 bases from J, the junction kept 11 bases outside the gene matches. CDR1 and CDR2 from the germline V gene are MNHEY and SVGEGT. This chain's CDR3 is CASKQGAGGATEAFF. The CDR3 DNA follows: TGTGCCAGCAAACAGGGGGCTGGAGGGGCGACTGAAGCTTTCTTT.

This clonotype was picked up many times. This chain connects TRBV29-1 to TRBJ1-1; D is ambiguous. This CDR3 contains 14 residues. Trimming left V 0 bases short and J 7 bases short, with 15 bases between. CDR1 and CDR2 (germline): SQVTM, ANQGSEA. The chain's CDR3 is CSVEDFGPGLEAFF. CDR3 in DNA: TGCAGCGTTGAAGATTTCGGACCGGGTCTTGAAGCTTTCTTT. Filled out from reference TRBV29-1 and TRBJ1-1, the complete variable domain reads SAVISQKPSRDICQRGTSLTIQCQVDSQVTMMFWYRQQPGQSLTLIATANQGSEATYESGFVIDKFPISRPNLTFSTLTVSNMSPEDSSIYLCSVEDFGPGLEAFFGQGTRLTVV.

The chain joins TRBV11-3 to TRBJ2-1; 8 bases are shared with TRBD1. This CDR3 spans 14 amino acids. Germline V lookup: CDR1 SGHNT, CDR2 YENEEA. V lost 4 bases and J lost 8; bases outside the gene matches: 7. The CDR3 DNA is TGTGCCAGCAGCTCCAGGGACAGGCAGGATGAGCAGTTCTTC. Translation gives CASSSRDRQDEQFF.